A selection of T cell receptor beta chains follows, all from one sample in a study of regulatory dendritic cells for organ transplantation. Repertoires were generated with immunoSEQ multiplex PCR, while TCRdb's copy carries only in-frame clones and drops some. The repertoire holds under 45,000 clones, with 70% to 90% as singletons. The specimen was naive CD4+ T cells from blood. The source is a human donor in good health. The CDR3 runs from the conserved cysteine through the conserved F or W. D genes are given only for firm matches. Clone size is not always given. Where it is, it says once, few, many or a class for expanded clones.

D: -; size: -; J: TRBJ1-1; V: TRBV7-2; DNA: TGTGCCAGCAGCTTAGAGAACACTGAAGCTTTCTTT; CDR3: CASSLENTEAFF
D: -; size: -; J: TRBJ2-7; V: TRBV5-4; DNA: TGTGCCAGCAGCTTGGAACCCGGGGACGGGCAGTACTTC; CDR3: CASSLEPGDGQYF
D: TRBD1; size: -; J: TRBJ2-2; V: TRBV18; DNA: TGTGCCAGCTCAGTCACAGGGGTTAACACCGGGGAGCTGTTTTTT; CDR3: CASSVTGVNTGELFF
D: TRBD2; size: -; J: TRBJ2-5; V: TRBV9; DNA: TGTGCCAGCAGCGGAACTAGCGGGGGGAGAGGAGAGACCCAGTACTTC; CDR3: CASSGTSGGRGETQYF
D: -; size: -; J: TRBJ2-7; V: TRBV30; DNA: TGTGCCTGGGTAGGGGGGAATCGGGAGCAGTACTTC; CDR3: CAWVGGNREQYF
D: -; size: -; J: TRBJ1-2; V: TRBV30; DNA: TGTGCCTGGAGTTTGAGTCTAGGGCTCCGGGGCTACACCTTC; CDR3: CAWSLSLGLRGYTF
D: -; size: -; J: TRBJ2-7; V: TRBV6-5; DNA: TGTGCCAGCTATAAGACAGGTCCCGCCTACGAGCAGTACTTC; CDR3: CASYKTGPAYEQYF
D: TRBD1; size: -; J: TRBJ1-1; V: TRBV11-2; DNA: TGTGCCAGCAGCTTAGGGACAGGGCTTTTGAACACTGAAGCTTTCTTT; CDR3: CASSLGTGLLNTEAFF
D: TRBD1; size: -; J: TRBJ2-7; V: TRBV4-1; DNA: TGCGCCAGCAGCTCCCCGGTGGGACAGGGGGCTTCTGGCTCCTACGAGCAGTACTTC; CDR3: CASSSPVGQGASGSYEQYF
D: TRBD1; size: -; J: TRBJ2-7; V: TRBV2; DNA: TGTGCCAGCAGTTTCCAGACAGGGGGCTCCTACGAGCAGTACTTC; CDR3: CASSFQTGGSYEQYF
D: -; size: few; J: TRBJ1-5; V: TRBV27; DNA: TGTGCCAGCAGAGCCGGGACGAATGGCAATCAGCCCCAGCATTTT; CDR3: CASRAGTNGNQPQHF
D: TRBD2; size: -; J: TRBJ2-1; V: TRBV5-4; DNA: TGTGCCAGCAGTTATGCGGGACTAGCGGCACCCTCCTACAATGAGCAGTTCTTC; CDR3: CASSYAGLAAPSYNEQFF
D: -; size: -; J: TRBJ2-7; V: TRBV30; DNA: TGTGCCTGGAGTACTGGGATCTCCTACGAGCAGTACTTC; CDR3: CAWSTGISYEQYF
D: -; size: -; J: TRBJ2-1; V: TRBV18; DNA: TGTGCCAGCTCACCTAGGACTCCATCTGAGCAGTTCTTC; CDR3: CASSPRTPSEQFF
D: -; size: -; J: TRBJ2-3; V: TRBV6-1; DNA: TGTGCCAGCAGTGATGGACGGGTAACGCAGTATTTT; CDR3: CASSDGRVTQYF
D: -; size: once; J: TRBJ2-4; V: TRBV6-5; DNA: TGTGCCAGCATCAAGCTCGGCGTTCAGTACTTC; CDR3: CASIKLGVQYF
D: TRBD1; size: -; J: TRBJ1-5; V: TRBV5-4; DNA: TGTGCCAGCAGCGAGGGAACAGGGGTCGGCAATCAGCCCCAGCATTTT; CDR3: CASSEGTGVGNQPQHF
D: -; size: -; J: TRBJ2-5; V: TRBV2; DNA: TGTGCCAGCAGCTTAAGGGAGACCCAGTACTTC; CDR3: CASSLRETQYF
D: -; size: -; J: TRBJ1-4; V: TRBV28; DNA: TGTGCCAGCAGTGGACAGCTTGGGGAAAAACTGTTTTTT; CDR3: CASSGQLGEKLFF
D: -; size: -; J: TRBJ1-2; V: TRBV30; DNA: TGTGCCTGGAGGGGGCAGGGCTATGGCTACACCTTC; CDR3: CAWRGQGYGYTF
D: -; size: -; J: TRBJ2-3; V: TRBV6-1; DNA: TGTGCCAGCAGTGAAGGTAGAGACAGCCAACCCACAGATACGCAGTATTTT; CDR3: CASSEGRDSQPTDTQYF
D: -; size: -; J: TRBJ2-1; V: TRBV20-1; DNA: TGCAGTGCAGGGAACTACAATGAGCAGTTCTTC; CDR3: CSAGNYNEQFF
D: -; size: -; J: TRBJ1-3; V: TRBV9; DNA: TGTGCCAGCAGCGTAGGATGGGAATCTGGAAACACCATATATTTT; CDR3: CASSVGWESGNTIYF